The 12 T cell receptor beta chains presented below share a single source sample, sequenced in a study of blood T cell repertoires in COVID-19. Produced via immunoSEQ multiplex PCR; TCRdb's table is partial and in-frame only. The repertoire holds under 200,000 clones, 65% to 85% seen once, with 3.7% in the top ten. The sequencing sample was made of peripheral blood. The source of these receptors is a woman of 80 years or more with acute or convalescent COVID-19.

This chain joins TRBV29-1 and TRBJ2-6, with 7 bases identical to TRBD1. The CDR3 length is 17 residues. CDR1 and CDR2 (germline): SQVTM, ANQGSEA. Trimming at V came to 3 bases and at J to 0 bases, leaving 8 bases not matched to a gene. The chain's CDR3 is CSVETGFALSGANVLTF. The CDR3 nucleotides read TGCAGCGTTGAGACAGGGTTTGCGCTCTCTGGGGCCAACGTCCTGACTTTC.

The rearrangement uses TRBV20-1 and TRBJ2-3; 13 bases fit TRBD2. CDR1 is DFQATT and CDR2 is SNEGSKA in the germline V gene (reference sequence). The CDR3 sequence is 16 residues long. The trim removed 3 bases at V and 4 bases at J, leaving 7 bases unmatched. CDR3 DNA: TGCAGTGCTAGTCATACTAGCGGGGGGGTCCCAGATACGCAGTATTTT. Protein: CSASHTSGGVPDTQYF.

The CDR3 here is CAWSRELGTNGELFF. In nucleotides, the CDR3 is TGTGCCTGGAGCCGGGAGTTAGGGACGAACGGGGAGCTGTTTTTT. This chain joins TRBV30 and TRBJ2-2; possibly TRBD2 for D (6 bases). CDR1 is GTSNPN, CDR2 SVGIG, per germline (reference sequence). The CDR3 loop spans 15 amino acids. The germline V and J ends were trimmed by 3 bases and 7 bases, with 18 bases remaining between them.

The chain couples TRBV27 to TRBJ1-4; 8 bases are shared with TRBD1. There are 14 residues in the CDR3. CDR1 MNHEY and CDR2 SMNVEV come from the germline V gene (reference sequence). V shed 6 bases, J shed 8 bases, and the junction held 8 bases outside the gene matches. DNA for the CDR3: TGTGCCAGCAGGAGGACAGGGTTAGACGAAAAACTGTTTTTT. Amino acids: CASRRTGLDEKLFF.

The CDR3 nucleotides are TGTGCCAGCCGACAGGGGGCGGCTGGAAACACCATATATTTT. Amino acid sequence: CASRQGAAGNTIYF. V is TRBV7-9 and J is TRBJ1-3; 10 nucleotides match TRBD1. The CDR3 is 14 amino acids. Looked up from germline, CDR1 is SEHNR and CDR2 is FQNEAQ (reference sequence). The junction had 3 bases not matched to a gene; V was cut back by 8 bases and J by 2 bases.

V and J are TRBV7-3 and TRBJ2-1, with D possibly being TRBD1 (5 bases). Germline loops: CDR1 SGHTA, CDR2 FQGTGA. V lost 5 bases, J lost 5 bases, and 7 bases lay in between. The CDR3 has 12 amino acids. CDR3 DNA sequence: TGTGCCAGCAGCAAGGACAACAATGAGCAGTTCTTC. This sequence encodes CASSKDNNEQFF.

The V call is TRBV5-1, the J call TRBJ2-7; 11 bases are shared with TRBD2. Germline loops: CDR1 SGHRS, CDR2 YFSETQ. The junction had 10 bases not matched to a gene; V was cut back by 5 bases and J by 6 bases. This CDR3 is 15 amino acids long. The CDR3 DNA reads as TGCGCCAGCAGAATTAGCGGGAGGGCCTTAGGCGAGCAGTACTTC. Translation gives CASRISGRALGEQYF.

V usage is TRBV19 and J usage is TRBJ1-2, with D perhaps TRBD1 (5 bases). Germline V lookup: CDR1 LNHDA, CDR2 SQIVND (reference sequence). The length of the CDR3 is 13 residues. Trimming removed 7 bases from V and 2 bases from J, with 11 bases in between. CDR3: CASNRGRNYGYTF. The CDR3 bases are TGTGCCAGTAATAGGGGCAGGAACTATGGCTACACCTTC. The full variable domain, with the rest looked up from reference TRBV19 and TRBJ1-2, is DGGITQSPKYLFRKEGQNVTLSCEQNLNHDAMYWYRQDPGQGLRLIYYSQIVNDFQKGDIAEGYSVSREKKESFPLTVTSAQKNPTAFYLCASNRGRNYGYTFGSGTRLTVV.

This clone was detected a few times. The V gene is TRBV6-6, the J gene TRBJ2-7; tentative D call: TRBD1 (5 bases). This CDR3 is built from 14 residues. V shed 8 bases and J shed 6 bases, with 20 bases lying between them. The V gene's germline CDR1 is MNHNY and CDR2 SVGAGI (reference sequence). This CDR3 is CASQLGQASGEQYF. In nucleotides, the CDR3 is TGTGCCAGCCAGCTGGGGCAGGCCTCGGGCGAGCAGTACTTC.

The gene calls are TRBV18 and TRBJ1-5, with a weak D call TRBD1 (6 bases). The CDR3 runs 16 residues. Germline V gene data show CDR1 as KGHSH and CDR2 as LQKENI. Between the trimmed V and J ends, which lost 3 bases and 0 bases, there was a span of 12 bases. CDR3 DNA sequence: TGTGCCAGCTCACCCGAGGGGGTAAATAGCAATCAGCCCCAGCATTTT. Protein product: CASSPEGVNSNQPQHF.

In its sample, this clone was seen a few times. The V gene is TRBV30, the J gene TRBJ2-1, with no clear D. V gave up 2 bases and J gave up 8 bases, with 10 bases separating them. Per germline, CDR1 GTSNPN and CDR2 SVGIG (reference sequence). CDR3 length equals 12 residues. The CDR3 bases are TGTGCCTGGAGTCCAACGTCGGATGAGCAGTTCTTC. Its protein is CAWSPTSDEQFF.

The rearrangement joins TRBV11-2 to TRBJ2-7; 11 bases align to TRBD2. Germline trimming cut 5 bases from V and 2 bases from J; bases unmatched to any gene: 11. The CDR3 has 17 amino acids. In germline, CDR1 is SGHAT, CDR2 FQNNGV. CDR3 nucleotide sequence: TGTGCCAGCAGCCCTCCGACTAGCGGGACTACCACCTACGAGCAGTACTTC. Its translation is CASSPPTSGTTTYEQYF.